Listed below are T cell receptor beta chains from one sample, sequenced in a study of T cell responses to AZD1222 COVID-19 vaccine. Here immunoSEQ multiplex PCR was the method, and the copy in TCRdb shows in-frame clones only, minus some. In the table there are 150,000 to 200,000 clones, approximately 90% of which are singletons. This sample comprised peripheral blood, obtained 28 days after the second AZD1222 dose. Receptors originate from an adult who received the AZD1222 COVID-19 vaccine. Each CDR3 is given with its conserved first and last residue. Each record gives: clone size, D gene, J gene, V gene, CDR3 DNA, CDR3 protein. A D gene is named only where the DNA matches it firmly. Size is stated for part of the rows, as once, few or many counts, or as a class when the clone is expanded.

clone_size: once
d_call: TRBD2
j_call: TRBJ2-6
v_call: TRBV9
cdr3_nt: TGTGCCAGCAGCGGGACCGCGGGAGGTTCTGGGGCCAACGTCCTGACTTTC
cdr3_aa: CASSGTAGGSGANVLTF

clone_size: few
d_call: TRBD2
j_call: TRBJ2-3
v_call: TRBV18
cdr3_nt: TGTGCCAGCTCACCATTTCCGGGACTAGCGGGAACAGATACGCAGTATTTT
cdr3_aa: CASSPFPGLAGTDTQYF

clone_size: NA
d_call: NA
j_call: TRBJ2-5
v_call: TRBV6-6
cdr3_nt: TGTGCCAGCAGTTACTACTTGAGGGCTGGAGAGACCCAGTACTTC
cdr3_aa: CASSYYLRAGETQYF

clone_size: NA
d_call: TRBD2
j_call: TRBJ2-7
v_call: TRBV7-3
cdr3_nt: TGTGCCAGCAGCTTAGAGGGAGGGCCCCACGAGCAGTACTTC
cdr3_aa: CASSLEGGPHEQYF

clone_size: NA
d_call: NA
j_call: TRBJ2-7
v_call: TRBV9
cdr3_nt: TGTGCCAGCAGCCCCCAGGCGGTTCGCCCTTACGAGCAGTACTTC
cdr3_aa: CASSPQAVRPYEQYF

clone_size: NA
d_call: NA
j_call: TRBJ2-7
v_call: TRBV5-6
cdr3_nt: TGTGCCAGCAGCTTGACAGGTTTGCTGTACGAGCAGTACTTC
cdr3_aa: CASSLTGLLYEQYF

clone_size: NA
d_call: NA
j_call: TRBJ2-3
v_call: TRBV7-2
cdr3_nt: TGTGCCAGCAGCTTACAAAGCAGCACAGATACGCAGTATTTT
cdr3_aa: CASSLQSSTDTQYF

clone_size: NA
d_call: NA
j_call: TRBJ1-5
v_call: TRBV2
cdr3_nt: TGTGCCAGCGGGGCCACCGGGACAACGCTTCAGCCCCAGCATTTT
cdr3_aa: CASGATGTTLQPQHF

clone_size: NA
d_call: NA
j_call: TRBJ1-1
v_call: TRBV10-3
cdr3_nt: TGTGCCATCAGTGAGTCGGGGTTCATGAACACTGAAGCTTTCTTT
cdr3_aa: CAISESGFMNTEAFF

clone_size: NA
d_call: NA
j_call: TRBJ2-7
v_call: TRBV2
cdr3_nt: TGTGCCAGGACCGTTGGCTACGAGCAGTACTTC
cdr3_aa: CARTVGYEQYF

clone_size: once
d_call: TRBD1
j_call: TRBJ1-1
v_call: TRBV19
cdr3_nt: TGTGCCAGTAGCGACAGGGGGAACACTGAAGCTTTCTTT
cdr3_aa: CASSDRGNTEAFF

clone_size: NA
d_call: NA
j_call: TRBJ2-7
v_call: TRBV7-2
cdr3_nt: TGTGCCAGCAGCTTAGAGGCCGGTTTCTCCTACGAGCAGTACTTC
cdr3_aa: CASSLEAGFSYEQYF

clone_size: NA
d_call: TRBD2
j_call: TRBJ2-7
v_call: TRBV18
cdr3_nt: TGTGCCAGCTCACCTATCGCTAGCGGACAAGCCTACGAGCAGTACTTC
cdr3_aa: CASSPIASGQAYEQYF

clone_size: NA
d_call: NA
j_call: TRBJ2-5
v_call: TRBV6-2/TRBV6-3
cdr3_nt: TGTGCCAGCAGTCCCCTACTCCAAGAGACCCAGTACTTC
cdr3_aa: CASSPLLQETQYF

clone_size: NA
d_call: NA
j_call: TRBJ2-5
v_call: TRBV9
cdr3_nt: TGTGCCAGCAGCCCGCGGTGGGGGAGGCAGGACCAAGAGACCCAGTACTTC
cdr3_aa: CASSPRWGRQDQETQYF